The clone carrying this TCR beta chain was seen just once. The same CDR3 is also encoded by other DNA sequences in this sample. This sample stems from a study of blood T cell repertoires in COVID-19. Study-level information: Acute and convalescent COVID-19 specimens originated in the United States, Italy and Spain.

Those who participated ranged in age from roughly 18 to 100 years and resided in under 25 US areas. V gave up 1 base and J gave up 5 bases; unmatched junction bases: 2. Germline V gives CDR1 SGHRS, CDR2 YFSETQ. CDR3 size: 14 residues. TCRdb's copy holds only in-frame clones and misses some; the assay was immunoSEQ multiplex PCR. The sample records 150,000 or so clones, approximately 80% being singletons. This clonotype was obtained from a man aged 50 to 60 who had recovered from COVID-19. The chain recombines TRBV5-1 with TRBJ2-5; the match to TRBD2 covers 10 bases. The specimen was PBMCs or T cells enriched from blood (not recorded which). The CDR3 coding sequence is TGCGCCAGCAGCTTGACTAGCGGGGTGGAGACCCAGTACTTC. Translating gives CASSLTSGVETQYF.